Below, 15 T cell receptor beta chains from the same sample are listed, as sequenced in a study of OX40 agonist ivuxolimab in advanced cancers. Data came from immunoSEQ multiplex PCR; TCRdb stores just in-frame clones and leaves some out. The table records 85,000 to 100,000 clones, 85% to 95% of them present only once. The sequences come from CD4+ or CD8+ T cells sorted from blood, collected in a trial of the OX40 agonist ivuxolimab. The receptors were gathered from an adult with an advanced solid tumor such as melanoma, head and neck, liver or kidney cancer.

The chain combines TRBV28 with TRBJ2-7; tentatively, D is TRBD2 (6 bases). CDR3 length: 16 amino acids. With 1 base removed from V and 2 bases from J, the gap between germline ends came to 15 bases. The germline gives CDR1 MDHEN, CDR2 SYDVKM. The DNA of the CDR3 is TGTGCCAGCAGTTTATTCGAGGATACGGGAGCCTACGAGCAGTACTTC. Encoded protein: CASSLFEDTGAYEQYF.

The chain uses TRBV7-3 and TRBJ2-1; the match to TRBD2 covers 13 bases. Germline CDR1 reads SGHTA; CDR2 reads FQGTGA. With V trimmed by 5 bases and J by 10 bases, 11 bases remained unmatched. This CDR3 contains 16 residues. CDR3 residues: CASSPRTSGGAGEQFF. The CDR3 DNA is TGTGCCAGCAGCCCGCGAACTAGCGGGGGGGCAGGGGAGCAGTTCTTC. Full variable domain (remainder filled in from reference TRBV7-3 and TRBJ2-1): GAGVSQTPSNKVTEKGKYVELRCDPISGHTALYWYRQSLGQGPEFLIYFQGTGAADDSGLPNDRFFAVRPEGSVSTLKIQRTERGDSAVYLCASSPRTSGGAGEQFFGPGTRLTVL.

This chain links TRBV16 with TRBJ2-1, with D maybe TRBD1 (5 bases). The V end lost 4 bases, the J end lost 1 base, and 14 bases lay between the germline ends. CDR1 is KGHSY and CDR2 is FQNENV in the germline V gene. The length of the CDR3 is 16 residues. The CDR3 bases are TGTGCCAGCAGCCGACAGCAGGAAATTTCCTACAATGAGCAGTTCTTC. Its protein is CASSRQQEISYNEQFF.

The rearrangement joins TRBV4-2 to TRBJ1-6; D ambiguous. V lost 1 base, J lost 7 bases, and 14 bases lay in between. Per germline, CDR1 LGHNA and CDR2 YNFKEQ. The CDR3 is 16 residues long. This CDR3 reads CASSQGEAPENSPLHF. CDR3 nucleotide sequence: TGTGCCAGCAGCCAAGGGGAGGCACCCGAAAATTCACCCCTCCACTTT.

For this clone: Within the sample, other DNA sequences also encode this same CDR3. The chain carries TRBV7-2 and TRBJ1-1, with D uncertain. Germline CDR1 SGHTA, CDR2 FQGNSA. Trimming left V 1 base short and J 1 base short, with 7 bases between. The CDR3 spans 14 residues. The CDR3 sequence is CASSLVAGNTEAFF. The CDR3 DNA sequence: TGTGCCAGCAGCTTAGTGGCTGGGAACACTGAAGCTTTCTTT.

This chain joins TRBV7-9 and TRBJ1-2; D is ambiguous. The length of the CDR3 is 12 residues. The V end was cut by 3 bases, the J end by 2 bases, with 4 bases between. Germline V gene data show CDR1 as SEHNR and CDR2 as FQNEAQ (reference sequence). The CDR3, as DNA: TGTGCCAGCAGCTTTGAGAACTATGGCTACACCTTC. Residues: CASSFENYGYTF.

The chain carries TRBV9 and TRBJ2-1; TRBD1 agrees at 7 bases. The CDR3 is 15 amino acids. The J segment lost 5 bases and the V segment lost 1 base, leaving 6 bases of the junction unmatched. In germline, CDR1 is SGDLS, CDR2 YYNGEE. CDR3 nucleotides: TGTGCCAGCAGCGTAAGGGGACAGATGAACAATGAGCAGTTCTTC. Its protein is CASSVRGQMNNEQFF.

In its sample, this clone was seen once. The V call is TRBV28, the J call TRBJ2-1, with D perhaps being TRBD1 or TRBD2 (6 bases each). With 3 bases removed from V and 9 bases from J, the gap between germline ends came to 18 bases. The CDR3 has 15 amino acids. From germline, CDR1 is MDHEN and CDR2 SYDVKM. CDR3 loop: CASSFGGRVGGEQFF. In nucleotides, the CDR3 is TGTGCCAGCAGTTTCGGGGGCAGGGTAGGAGGTGAGCAGTTCTTC.

This clone was seen only once. The CDR3 region has the DNA TGCAGCGTTGGCAGGGAGGCCGGGGAGCTGTTTTTT. Translating it yields CSVGREAGELFF. The V gene is TRBV29-1, the J gene TRBJ2-2; a possible D gene is TRBD2 (6 bases). Germline assignment: CDR1 SQVTM and CDR2 ANQGSEA. The ends were cut back, 4 bases at V and 6 bases at J, with 9 bases in the middle. The CDR3 length is 12 residues.

The rearrangement links TRBV6-5 to TRBJ2-7; TRBD2 matches 7 bases. The CDR3 covers 13 residues. The germline V gene encodes CDR1 MNHEY and CDR2 SVGAGI. V gave up 8 bases and J gave up 6 bases; unmatched junction bases: 10. CDR3 protein: CASAKAGRLEQYV. CDR3 in DNA: TGTGCCAGCGCTAAAGCGGGAAGGCTCGAGCAGTACGTC.

This chain connects TRBV7-9 to TRBJ2-1; no definite D call. The length of the CDR3 is 13 residues. V was cut by 1 base and J by 2 bases, with 3 bases left in between. Germline CDR1 is SEHNR and CDR2 is FQNEAQ (reference sequence). CDR3 amino acids: CASSLVPYNEQFF. The CDR3 nucleotides are TGTGCCAGCAGCTTAGTCCCCTACAATGAGCAGTTCTTC.

V is TRBV15 and J is TRBJ1-5; no clear D. Trimming cost V 1 base and J 5 bases, with 15 bases left between them. Germline V gene sequence: CDR1 LNHNV, CDR2 YYDKDF (reference sequence). The CDR3 length is 16 residues. For the CDR3, the DNA is TGTGCCACCAGCAGAGTGCTGATACAGACTGATCAGCCCCAGCATTTT. Its protein is CATSRVLIQTDQPQHF.

The genes are TRBV6-1 and TRBJ2-1; possibly TRBD1 for D (8 bases). The germline V gene encodes CDR1 MNHNS and CDR2 SASEGT. The CDR3 consists of 14 residues. V lost 6 bases and J lost 8, with 17 bases in between. CDR3 amino acids: CASSLRTGRDEQFF. CDR3 nucleotide sequence: TGTGCCAGCAGCTTACGGACAGGGAGGGATGAGCAGTTCTTC.

V gene TRBV5-4 combines with J gene TRBJ2-1; 10 bases match TRBD1. Looked up from germline, CDR1 is SGHNT and CDR2 is YYREEE (reference sequence). V was clipped by 0 bases and J by 10 bases; unmatched bases: 10. CDR3 length equals 16 residues. This CDR3 is CASSLDMRQGAGEQFF. The CDR3 DNA reads TGTGCCAGCAGCTTGGATATGCGACAGGGGGCGGGGGAGCAGTTCTTC.

This clone was seen only once. This CDR3 is CASSLTGTGGQSYGYTF. CDR3 in DNA: TGTGCCAGCAGCTTAACCGGGACAGGGGGCCAGTCGTATGGCTACACCTTC. The chain couples TRBV7-3 to TRBJ1-2, with TRBD1 identical over 12 bases. The CDR3 extends over 17 amino acids. Germline V gene data show CDR1 as SGHTA and CDR2 as FQGTGA. V dropped 0 bases and J dropped 5; count of bases not matched to a gene: 7.